This T cell receptor (beta chain) was sequenced in a study of metastatic and nonmetastatic thyroid tumors. About the research overall: Samples came from malignant and benign thyroid patients, and repertoires were compared across blood and tumor or nodule tissue. Study-level results: Relative to benign nodules, malignant thyroid tumors were reportedly characterized by significantly elevated TCR beta diversity in blood and tumor.

The CDR3 has 12 amino acids. With 5 bases removed from V and 5 bases from J, the gap between germline ends came to 10 bases. By share, this clone ranks as medium-sized (0.01 to 0.1%). The target antigen is unknown. No treatment had been given to any patient before thyroid surgery. Source study methods: A classifier of distant metastasis in papillary thyroid cancer was built from CDR3 differences (across clinicopathological groups). TCRdb re-called clones from the PCR reads using MiXCR. The V and J calls come from TCRdb's annotation, not from the publication. The sample comprises tens of thousands of clones, about 16% of which are singletons, and approximately 4.8% rests with the top ten.

Sequencing was performed on blood. The V call is TRBV12-3 or TRBV12-4, the J call TRBJ2-7, with D perhaps TRBD2 (5 bases). This clonotype was sampled from a female donor with papillary thyroid cancer or a benign thyroid nodule (not recorded which). Some clones in this sample may be carry-over from other donors' samples. This chain's CDR3 is CASSPGLHEQYF. The DNA of the CDR3 is TGTGCCAGCAGTCCCGGACTCCACGAGCAGTACTTC.